Shown below are 11 T cell receptor beta chains from a single sample sequenced in a study of T cell responses to AZD1222 COVID-19 vaccine. Data came from immunoSEQ multiplex PCR; TCRdb stores just in-frame clones and leaves some out. In the table there are 110,000 to 150,000 clones, under 95% of which are singletons. The starting material was peripheral blood, obtained on day 0 of AZD1222 vaccination. Receptors originate from an adult in good health.

The rearrangement joins TRBV7-2 to TRBJ2-5; 11 bases are a match to TRBD2. Germline V gene data show CDR1 as SGHTA and CDR2 as FQGNSA. The CDR3 spans 14 residues. The V segment lost 0 bases and the J segment 8 bases; nucleotides outside the gene matches: 2. CDR3 nucleotides: TGTGCCAGCAGCTTAGCACTAGCGGGGGACACCCAGTACTTC. The encoded protein is CASSLALAGDTQYF.

For this clone: The same CDR3 can be traced to other DNA sequences in this sample. This rearrangement joins TRBV5-1 to TRBJ2-7; 10 positions agree with TRBD1. Losses at the gene ends were 0 bases for V and 4 bases for J; bases not matched to a gene: 1. Germline V gene data show CDR1 as SGHRS and CDR2 as YFSETQ. The CDR3 runs to 14 residues. CDR3 protein: CASSLGTGGYEQYF. The CDR3 DNA is TGCGCCAGCAGCTTGGGGACAGGGGGGTACGAGCAGTACTTC.

In regard to this clone: Sequence at one end of the junction differs from germline and may be a read error. V is TRBV4-3 and J is TRBJ2-7; 10 nucleotides align to TRBD1. Germline CDR1 is LGHNA and CDR2 is YSLEER. The CDR3 covers 16 residues. The CDR3 DNA follows: TGCGCCAGCAGTCAAGAAAGGACAGGGGGTTTTTACGAGCAGTACTTC. This codes for CASSQERTGGFYEQYF.

The J gene is TRBJ1-2, the V gene TRBV23-1; D gene unclear. TRBV23-1 counts as an open reading frame of uncertain function. Trimming removed 2 bases from V and 0 bases from J, with 25 bases in between. This CDR3 region has 20 residues. The CDR3 coding sequence is TGCGCCAGCAGTCAAGTATTGGTGAGGGCAAGGCCACCTTCTAACTATGGCTACACCTTC. Translation: CASSQVLVRARPPSNYGYTF.

The J gene is TRBJ2-7, the V gene TRBV5-4; perhaps TRBD1 as D (5 bases). V lost 0 bases and J 1 base, leaving 8 bases between the germline ends. Germline CDR1 and CDR2: SGHNT and YYREEE (reference sequence). The CDR3 consists of 14 residues. CDR3 bases: TGTGCCAGCAGCTTGGCCCCAGGGTCCTACGAGCAGTACTTC. Its translation: CASSLAPGSYEQYF.

This clone has only a few counts. This chain connects TRBV27 to TRBJ1-5; D is ambiguous. Germline V gene lookup returns CDR1 MNHEY and CDR2 SMNVEV (reference sequence). The CDR3 has 13 amino acids. The ends were cut back, 5 bases at V and 1 base at J, with 6 bases in the middle. The CDR3 coding sequence is TGTGCCAGCAGTGAGGAAAGCAATCAGCCCCAGCATTTT. This codes for CASSEESNQPQHF.

CDR3 residues: CASSRGTASSEETQYF. The CDR3 bases are TGTGCCAGCAGCCGGGGGACAGCAAGTTCGGAGGAGACCCAGTACTTC. V usage is TRBV7-2 and J usage is TRBJ2-5; D possibly corresponds to TRBD1 (7 bases). Trimming removed 5 bases from V and 5 bases from J, with 21 bases in between. The CDR3 length is 16 residues. The germline V gene has CDR1 SGHTA and CDR2 FQGNSA.

V usage is TRBV4-3 and J usage is TRBJ1-1, with D possibly TRBD1 on 5 matching bases. Germline values: CDR1 LGHNA, CDR2 YSLEER. The CDR3 consists of 14 residues. V was clipped by 0 bases and J by 2 bases, with 7 bases between them. As DNA, the CDR3 is TGCGCCAGCAGCCAAGATCAGGGCAACACTGAAGCTTTCTTT. Protein: CASSQDQGNTEAFF.

The chain has TRBV6-5 and TRBJ1-1; TRBD1 aligns across 9 bases. CDR3 size: 14 residues. Germline CDR1 reads MNHEY; CDR2 reads SVGAGI. V lost 5 bases and J lost 5; bases outside the gene matches: 6. The CDR3 coding sequence is TGTGCCAGCAGTACAGGGGGCGCGGTAACTGAAGCTTTCTTT. Residues: CASSTGGAVTEAFF.

The chain carries TRBV5-1 and TRBJ2-2; 10 positions match TRBD2. V shed 4 bases and J 6 bases; nucleotides not matched to a gene: 6. CDR1 is SGHRS, CDR2 YFSETQ, per germline. This CDR3 has 15 residues. The CDR3 bases are TGCGCCAGCAGCGAAACTAGCGGGGCTTCCGGGGAGCTGTTTTTT. Translation: CASSETSGASGELFF.

The chain joins TRBV19 to TRBJ1-5; tentatively, D is TRBD1 (5 bases). CDR1 and CDR2 (germline): LNHDA, SQIVND (reference sequence). Trimming cost V 2 bases and J 2 bases, with 10 bases left between them. The CDR3 is 15 residues long. The CDR3 region has the DNA TGTGCCAGTAGTATAACCCCACAGGGCAATCAGCCCCAGCATTTT. Translation gives CASSITPQGNQPQHF.